The 11 T cell receptor beta chains given below trace back to one sample, sequenced in a study of blood T cell repertoires in COVID-19. Assay: immunoSEQ multiplex PCR; the TCRdb copy retains only in-frame clones and omits some. The sample holds 150,000 to 200,000 clones, 81% seen once. The sequenced sample consisted of PBMCs or T cells enriched from blood (not recorded which). These receptors all stem from a woman in her 40s with acute COVID-19.

The J gene is TRBJ1-2, the V gene TRBV5-4; 8 nucleotides agree with TRBD1. Germline CDR1 and CDR2: SGHNT and YYREEE (reference sequence). The V segment lost 2 bases and the J segment 8 bases; nucleotides outside the gene matches: 5. The CDR3 runs 13 residues. In DNA, the CDR3 is TGTGCCAGCAGCTTACAGGGGGATGTAGGCTACACCTTC. It codes for CASSLQGDVGYTF.

The chain carries TRBV7-9 and TRBJ2-2; TRBD2 is a possible D gene (7 bases). The length of the CDR3 is 15 residues. The germline gives CDR1 SEHNR, CDR2 FQNEAQ (reference sequence). V lost 4 bases and J 4 bases, leaving 13 bases between the germline ends. The CDR3 bases are TGTGCCAGCAGCTCGTACAGGGAGGGCACCGGGGAGCTGTTTTTT. It translates to CASSSYREGTGELFF.

The chain couples TRBV11-3 to TRBJ2-1, with 8 bases aligning to TRBD2. This CDR3 contains 14 residues. Germline V gene data show CDR1 as SGHNT and CDR2 as YENEEA. J was trimmed by 5 bases and V by 5 bases; bases with no gene match: 5. The CDR3 DNA sequence: TGTGCCAGCAGCACCTCGGGGGGGAACAATGAGCAGTTCTTC. Translation: CASSTSGGNNEQFF.

The gene calls are TRBV5-4 and TRBJ2-4; 13 positions agree with TRBD2. From germline, CDR1 is SGHNT and CDR2 YYREEE (reference sequence). J was trimmed by 2 bases and V by 4 bases; bases with no gene match: 6. The CDR3 is 17 amino acids. Written as DNA, the CDR3 is TGTGCCAGCAGCCAGGGGACTAGCGGGACTTCCAAAAACATTCAGTACTTC. It codes for CASSQGTSGTSKNIQYF.

The rearrangement links TRBV19 to TRBJ2-7; 7 positions match TRBD1. Germline CDR1 LNHDA, CDR2 SQIVND (reference sequence). J lost 3 bases, V lost 3 bases, and 5 bases had no gene match. The CDR3 consists of 14 residues. CDR3 sequence reads: CASSIGTEVYEQYF. CDR3 coding DNA: TGTGCCAGTAGTATCGGGACAGAAGTCTACGAGCAGTACTTC.

This rearrangement joins TRBV10-2 to TRBJ2-1; 11 bases are shared with TRBD2. CDR3 length: 14 residues. Germline-derived CDR1 and CDR2 are WSHSY and SAAADI. J lost 7 bases, V lost 7 bases, and 6 bases had no gene match. CDR3 residues: CASTPGLAGNEQFF. The CDR3 DNA reads TGCGCCAGCACTCCCGGACTAGCGGGTAATGAGCAGTTCTTC.

The rearrangement uses TRBV5-1 and TRBJ2-1; 11 bases align to TRBD2. This CDR3 has 16 amino acids. The trim removed 3 bases at V and 7 bases at J, leaving 9 bases unmatched. Germline CDR1 reads SGHRS; CDR2 reads YFSETQ. DNA of the CDR3: TGCGCCAGCAGCTACATAGCGGGAGGGAGGGGGAATGAGCAGTTCTTC. It encodes CASSYIAGGRGNEQFF.

V gene TRBV7-9 combines with J gene TRBJ1-2, with 8 nucleotides matching TRBD1. This CDR3 is built from 16 residues. The J segment lost 7 bases and the V segment lost 1 base, leaving 11 bases of the junction unmatched. The germline CDR1 and CDR2 sequences are SEHNR and FQNEAQ (reference sequence). The CDR3: CASSLGQGLPKGGYTF. The CDR3 DNA sequence: TGTGCCAGCAGCTTAGGACAGGGGCTCCCTAAGGGTGGCTACACCTTC.

The chain uses TRBV5-5 and TRBJ2-3; the match to TRBD2 covers 7 bases. There are 15 residues in the CDR3. Trimming removed 4 bases from V and 2 bases from J; junction bases left unmatched: 7. The germline CDR1 and CDR2 sequences are SGHKS and YYEKEE (reference sequence). The CDR3 DNA follows: TGTGCCAGCAGCCTCGGCGGGGGTACCACAGATACGCAGTATTTT. Encoded protein: CASSLGGGTTDTQYF.

J is TRBJ1-1 and V is TRBV30; D uncertain. The V gene's germline CDR1 is GTSNPN and CDR2 SVGIG (reference sequence). The length of the CDR3 is 11 residues. Trimming removed 5 bases at V and 1 base at J, with 5 bases between. The CDR3 coding sequence is TGTGCCTGGGGGAGGAACACTGAAGCTTTCTTT. It translates to CAWGRNTEAFF.

This chain links TRBV5-1 with TRBJ2-7; 10 nucleotides match TRBD1. Looked up from germline, CDR1 is SGHRS and CDR2 is YFSETQ. CDR3 length equals 16 residues. Germline trimming cut 3 bases from V and 3 bases from J; bases unmatched to any gene: 9. CDR3 nucleotides: TGCGCCAGCAGCTCGACGACAGGGGGCGGTTTCTACGAGCAGTACTTC. This codes for CASSSTTGGGFYEQYF.